This T cell receptor (beta chain) was sequenced in a study of shared clonotypes between healthy human individuals. For the study at large: Researchers assigned three CD4 naive, three CD4 memory, two CD8 naive and one CD8 memory plate to each donor.

CD45RO-negative CD8 cells positively selected for CCR7 made up the naive population, which excluded terminally differentiated effector memory CD45RA+ cells. Study donors comprised healthy, HIV-negative adults devoid of recent acute infection or vaccination. Germline values: CDR1 SGHRS, CDR2 YFSETQ. Trimming cost V 0 bases and J 1 base, with 10 bases left between them. This CDR3 contains 15 residues. In the original workflow: ImmunoSEQ only sent back junction sequences with no quality scores, so filtering was done differently. Generated by immunoSEQ multiplex PCR, the TCRdb table keeps only in-frame clones and is missing some. From that table come the V and J calls and clone size; the DNA was used to work out D and trimming. This sample has 1.5 million to 2.5 million clones, with about 95% found just once.

The sequence was obtained from a man between 18 and 29 years old in good health. Sequenced material: naive CD8+ T cells sorted from blood. This chain joins TRBV5-1 and TRBJ2-5; D remains ambiguous. The CDR3 loop is CASSLEASLQETQYF. The CDR3 DNA reads TGCGCCAGCAGCTTGGAGGCTAGTCTCCAAGAGACCCAGTACTTC.